This TCR beta chain was identified in a study of regulatory T cells in long-lasting Graves disease. Time point reported: newly diagnosed GD, antithyroid drugs for less than 3 months. From RNA extracted from PBMCs, the TCR library was made. Sequencing libraries for TCR beta were prepared with iRepertoire HTBI primers and Arm-PCR of CDR3 regions. TCRdb itself ran the multiplex PCR reads through MiXCR, one entry per CDR3 protein. The sample has some 240,000 distinct CDR3 sequences, around a fifth seen once. J gave up 4 bases and V 0 bases, and 6 bases lay outside the gene matches. The length of the CDR3 is 16 residues. Germline values: CDR1 MGHRA, CDR2 YSYEKL. The sample was also reused in another study, on T cells in Graves' hyperthyroidism and ophthalmopathy. That paper states: Across 18 months, stable Graves' hyperthyroidism was marked by no progression to ophthalmopathy.

This clonotype was obtained from a woman under 40 with Graves disease. The rearrangement links TRBV4-1 to TRBJ2-1, with 7 nucleotides matching TRBD2. The source material was peripheral blood mononuclear cells (PBMCs), sampled at new diagnosis, from a patient treated with antithyroid drugs. This CDR3 is CASSQDKTGGYNEQFF. CDR3 nucleotide sequence: TGCGCCAGCAGCCAAGATAAAACGGGGGGATACAATGAGCAGTTCTTC.